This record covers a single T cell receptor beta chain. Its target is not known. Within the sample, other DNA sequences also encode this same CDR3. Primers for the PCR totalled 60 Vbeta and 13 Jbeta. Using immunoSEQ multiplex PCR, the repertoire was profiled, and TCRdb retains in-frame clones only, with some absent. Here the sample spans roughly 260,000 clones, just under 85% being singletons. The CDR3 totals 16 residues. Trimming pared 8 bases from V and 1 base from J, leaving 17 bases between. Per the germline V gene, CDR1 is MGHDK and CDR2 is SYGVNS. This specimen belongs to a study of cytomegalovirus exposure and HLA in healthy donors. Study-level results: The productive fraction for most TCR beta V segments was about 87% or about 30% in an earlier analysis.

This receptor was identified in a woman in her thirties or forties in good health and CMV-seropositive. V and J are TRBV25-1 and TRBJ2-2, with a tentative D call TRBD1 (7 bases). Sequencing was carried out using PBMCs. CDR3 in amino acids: CASRRGTAMNTGELFF. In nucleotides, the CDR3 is TGTGCCAGCCGGAGGGGGACAGCCATGAACACCGGGGAGCTGTTTTTT. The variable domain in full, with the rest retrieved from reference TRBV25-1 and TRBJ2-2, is EADIYQTPRYLVIGTGKKITLECSQTMGHDKMYWYQQDPGMELHLIHYSYGVNSTEKGDLSSESTVSRIRTEHFPLTLESARPSHTSQYLCASRRGTAMNTGELFFGEGSRLTVL.